This entry concerns a single T cell receptor (beta chain). The donors were adults (healthy and HIV-negative) with no recent acute infections or vaccinations. CD4+ cells underwent separation, giving CD45RA+ naive and CD45RA-negative memory subsets. The CDR3 extends over 12 amino acids. The V and J ends lost 1 base and 6 bases respectively, with 7 bases between them. The germline V gene has CDR1 SGHTA and CDR2 FQGNSA. The sample originates from a study of shared clonotypes between healthy human individuals. Sequencing was performed with immunoSEQ multiplex PCR; in TCRdb, only in-frame clones are kept and a portion is missing. The sample yields roughly 1,500,000 clones, 97% to 99% seen once.

This chain links TRBV7-2 with TRBJ2-7; D gene unclear. Sequenced: naive CD4+ T cells sorted from blood. The sample's subset: CD45RA+ positively selected. This TCR was recovered from a man aged 30-40 years in good health. The CDR3 region is CASSLVTGEQYF. In nucleotides, the CDR3 is TGTGCCAGCAGCTTAGTGACCGGCGAGCAGTACTTC. Complete variable domain (other parts from reference TRBV7-2 and TRBJ2-7): GAGVSQSPSNKVTEKGKDVELRCDPISGHTALYWYRQSLGQGLEFLIYFQGNSAPDKSGLPSDRFSAERTGGSVSTLTIQRTQQEDSAVYLCASSLVTGEQYFGPGTRLTVT.